This T cell receptor beta chain derives from a study of blood T cell repertoires in COVID-19. Study background: Material from acute and convalescent COVID-19 was sourced from the United States, Italy and Spain. Nucleic acid was either cDNA or gDNA, and it came from T cells, B-cell-depleted T cells, or PBMCs.

Only a few counts were recorded for this clone. Per the original data handling: Reference gene primer amplification gave nucleated cell count estimates. Only in-frame clones appear in the TCRdb table, and some are missing; sequencing was by immunoSEQ multiplex PCR. The DNA gave D and trimming, while V, J and clone size come from that table. The data hold a few hundred thousand clones, with less than 90% observed a single time. V was pared by 1 base and J by 3 bases, with 4 bases of the junction left unmatched. The CDR3 has 15 amino acids. CDR1 GTSNPN and CDR2 SVGIG come from the germline V gene (reference sequence).

Sequencing used peripheral blood. The sequence was obtained from a man aged 35 to 55 with active or convalescent COVID-19. V and J are TRBV30 and TRBJ1-5; 9 bases are a match to TRBD1. The DNA of the CDR3 is TGTGCCTGGAGTGACAGGGGGCTTTACAATCAGCCCCAGCATTTT. Translation: CAWSDRGLYNQPQHF.